The 5 T cell receptor beta chains below were found in one sample sequenced in a study of tissue T cells after allogeneic stem cell transplantation. Assay: immunoSEQ multiplex PCR; the TCRdb copy retains only in-frame clones and omits some. Of 6,500 to 8,000 clones in the sample, 50% are singletons; the top ten hold 5.1%. Time point denoted: mouse harvest day 7 after allogeneic transplant. Tail vein injection delivered 10^7 T-cell-depleted bone marrow cells and 10^6 splenic CD5+ T cells. The material sequenced was gut tissue. These receptors all stem from a female BALB/c mouse given C57BL/6 T cells with graft-versus-host disease after an allogeneic hematopoietic cell transplant.

As regards this clone: Gene and germline names: mouse. The read stops 1 residue short of the end of the CDR3; the missing end is completed from the germline J gene. The chain carries TRBV5 and TRBJ2-4; D may be TRBD1 (5 bases). The CDR3 spans 14 residues. V gave up 0 bases and J gave up 1 base, with 5 bases separating them. The germline CDR1 and CDR2 sequences are LGHNA and YNLKQL (reference sequence). CDR3 in amino acids: CASSQEGGQNTLYF. CDR3 bases read: TGTGCCAGCAGCCAAGAAGGGGGTCAAAACACCTTGTAC.

This clone is large (0.1 to 1%) by share. Germline and genes here are mouse. The CDR3 end lies 1 residue beyond the end of the read and is filled in from the germline J gene. The V and J genes are TRBV19 and TRBJ1-3; D is possibly TRBD1 (6 bases). CDR1 is FNHDT, CDR2 SITEND, per germline (reference sequence). V was clipped by 5 bases and J by 0 bases, with 12 bases between them. This CDR3 region has 15 residues. This CDR3 reads CASRWGQNSGNTLYF. Incomplete CDR3 DNA: TGTGCCAGCAGATGGGGACAAAATTCTGGAAATACGCTCTAT.

In regard to this clone: The germline and genes are mouse ones. Read data end 1 residue before the CDR3 end; the end is taken from the germline J gene. This sequence joins TRBV13-1 and TRBJ1-4; 7 bases match TRBD1. The CDR3 runs 16 residues. CDR1 NSHNY and CDR2 SYGAGN come from the germline V gene. The V gene end was trimmed by 5 bases and the J gene end by 0 bases; junction bases not matched to a gene: 7. CDR3 amino acids: CASRPDRTLSNERLFF. CDR3 DNA, as far as it was read: TGTGCCAGCAGACCGGACAGGACTCTTTCCAACGAAAGATTATTT.

A word on this clone: Genes and germline are mouse. The read terminates 1 residue before the CDR3 end, so the remaining end is supplied by the germline J gene. V and J are TRBV12-1 and TRBJ2-1; TRBD2 matches at 8 bases. The junction had 4 bases not matched to a gene; V was cut back by 2 bases and J by 5 bases. The CDR3 length is 14 residues. In germline, CDR1 is SGHSN, CDR2 HYEKVE. The CDR3 DNA, read in part, is TGTGCCAGCTCTCCACTGGGGGTCCATGCTGAGCAGTTC. Protein: CASSPLGVHAEQF. The full CDR3 protein is CASSPLGVHAEQFF.

This clone was seen a handful of times. Any gene name here is a mouse gene name. The missing CDR3 end, 1 residue past where the read stops, is filled in from the germline J gene. This chain links TRBV26 with TRBJ2-1, with a possible D match to TRBD2 (5 bases). Between the trimmed V and J ends, which lost 6 bases and 3 bases, there was a span of 9 bases. Germline V gene lookup returns CDR1 KGHPV and CDR2 FQNQEV (reference sequence). The CDR3 sequence is 13 residues long. This CDR3 reads CASSGWGYAEQFF. CDR3 DNA, as far as it was read: TGTGCCAGCAGCGGATGGGGCTATGCTGAGCAGTTC.